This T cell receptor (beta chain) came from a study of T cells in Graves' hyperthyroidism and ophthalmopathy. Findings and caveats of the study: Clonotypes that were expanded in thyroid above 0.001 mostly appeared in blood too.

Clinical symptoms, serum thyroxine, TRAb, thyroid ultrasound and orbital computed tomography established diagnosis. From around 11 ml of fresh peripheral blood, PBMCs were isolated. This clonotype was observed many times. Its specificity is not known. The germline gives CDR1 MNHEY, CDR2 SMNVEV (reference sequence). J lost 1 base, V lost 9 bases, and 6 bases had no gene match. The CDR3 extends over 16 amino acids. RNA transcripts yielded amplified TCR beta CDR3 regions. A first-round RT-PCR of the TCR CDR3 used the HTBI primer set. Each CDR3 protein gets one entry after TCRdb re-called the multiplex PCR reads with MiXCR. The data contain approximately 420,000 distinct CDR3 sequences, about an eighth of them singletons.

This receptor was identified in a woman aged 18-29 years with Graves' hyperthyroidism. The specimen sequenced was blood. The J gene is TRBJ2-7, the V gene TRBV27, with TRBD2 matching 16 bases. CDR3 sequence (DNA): TGTGCCAGTCCGGGACTAGCGGGAGGGCGTTCCTACGAGCAGTACTTC. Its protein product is CASPGLAGGRSYEQYF.